This TCR beta chain was recorded in a study of tumor-infiltrating lymphocytes in primary liver carcinoma. Unsorted whole blood supplied the blood RNA, and germline DNA was isolated too. Per germline, CDR1 MNHNY and CDR2 SVGAGI (reference sequence). The CDR3 has 17 residues. Unmatched junction bases numbered 7, after V lost 0 bases and J lost 3 bases. Total RNA (roughly 540 ng) served as template for TCR beta cDNA synthesis primed by a constant-region primer. Three nested multiplex PCR rounds, a slightly modified ARM-PCR method, built the TCR beta libraries. The opening two PCR rounds, around 11 cycles each, paired TRBV1-TRBV30 forward primers with a C-beta reverse primer. Each CDR3 protein is one row after TCRdb ran MiXCR on the multiplex PCR reads. The top ten hold approximately 15% of the sample, which has 310,000 or so distinct CDR3 sequences, 58% seen once. This clonotype has a handful of counts.

The sequence came from a woman in her twenties or thirties with primary liver carcinoma and hepatitis B virus infection. The sequenced material came from peripheral blood. The chain is built from TRBV6-6 and TRBJ2-1, with TRBD1 identical over 8 bases. This CDR3 is CASSYSLGQGIYNEQFF. CDR3 DNA sequence: TGTGCCAGCAGTTACTCTTTAGGACAGGGAATCTACAATGAGCAGTTCTTC.